A single sample gave rise to the 23 T cell receptor beta chains below, sequenced in a study of molecular identifiers for immune sequencing clone quantification. MiXCR was run by TCRdb on the PCR reads, yielding one entry per CDR3 protein. Here the sample spans 63,000 or so distinct CDR3 sequences, over 15% being singletons. Sample: naive CD8+ T cells from blood, with Jurkat cell RNA spiked in. The subset is: FACS-sorted CD8+CD4-CCR7+CD45RA+ naive T cells. The receptors originated from a human donor in good health. Some libraries in this study had Jurkat cell RNA spiked in.

At least ten counts were recorded for this clonotype. J is TRBJ2-1 and V is TRBV7-8; 11 nucleotides match TRBD2. V shed 4 bases, J shed 0 bases, and the junction held 5 bases outside the gene matches. The CDR3 spans 17 residues. Germline-derived CDR1 and CDR2 are SGHVS and FQNEAQ. CDR3 DNA: TGTGCCAGCAGCTACGGGACTAGCGGTAGCTCCTACAATGAGCAGTTCTTC. This sequence encodes CASSYGTSGSSYNEQFF.

This clonotype was detected many times. CDR3 in amino acids: CSARVSGQITYGYTF. In nucleotides, the CDR3 is TGCAGTGCTAGAGTTTCCGGACAGATAACTTATGGCTACACCTTC. This chain uses TRBV20-1 with TRBJ1-2; D might be TRBD1 (6 bases). This CDR3 region has 15 residues. CDR1 and CDR2 from the germline V gene are DFQATT and SNEGSKA (reference sequence). Trimming shortened V by 1 base and J by 5 bases, and 17 bases separated the two germline ends.

This clonotype has ten or more counts. This chain connects TRBV29-1 to TRBJ2-6; D unresolved. The CDR3 sequence is 13 residues long. Deletions cut 5 bases from V and 0 bases from J, with 5 bases between. Germline V CDR1 and CDR2: SQVTM, ANQGSEA. CDR3 sequence (DNA): TGCAGCGTTTGGGACTCTGGGGCCAACGTCCTGACTTTC. As protein: CSVWDSGANVLTF.

This clonotype was observed at least ten times. The chain is built from TRBV29-1 and TRBJ2-1, with 8 bases fitting TRBD1. Germline CDR1 reads SQVTM; CDR2 reads ANQGSEA. CDR3 size: 14 residues. Losses at the gene ends were 6 bases for V and 7 bases for J; bases not matched to a gene: 11. CDR3 sequence: CSVVRTGNFNEQFF. Written as DNA, the CDR3 is TGCAGCGTGGTAAGGACAGGGAACTTTAATGAGCAGTTCTTC.

This clonotype was counted ten times or more. The chain uses TRBV5-6 and TRBJ2-5, with D possibly called TRBD1 or TRBD2 (5 bases each). CDR1 and CDR2 from the germline V gene are SGHDT and YYEEEE. The CDR3 is 14 amino acids. With 0 bases removed from V and 5 bases from J, the gap between germline ends came to 11 bases. As DNA, the CDR3 is TGTGCCAGCAGCTTGGCCGGGGCGTCCGAGACCCAGTACTTC. Amino acids: CASSLAGASETQYF.

Concerning this clonotype: As the CDR3 is not closed by the conserved phenylalanine or tryptophan, this likely results from a read error. The chain is built from TRBV9 and TRBJ2-3; D unresolved. The germline V and J ends were trimmed by 1 base and 3 bases, with 3 bases remaining between them. CDR3 length equals 12 residues. CDR1 SGDLS and CDR2 YYNGEE come from the germline V gene. The DNA of the CDR3 is TGTGCCAGCAGCGTACAGACAGATACGCAGTATCTT. Translating gives CASSVQTDTQYL.

This clonotype was seen repeatedly, ten times or more. The J gene is TRBJ1-1, the V gene TRBV28; D perhaps matches TRBD1 (5 bases). V was clipped by 1 base and J by 0 bases, with 12 bases between them. CDR3 size: 16 residues. Germline values: CDR1 MDHEN, CDR2 SYDVKM. CDR3 sequence reads: CASSLLGDSLNTEAFF. The CDR3 bases are TGTGCCAGCAGTTTATTGGGAGACAGCCTGAACACTGAAGCTTTCTTT.

As concerns this clonotype: This sequence may be a read error, since a much larger clone differs from it by one base. This chain links TRBV27 with TRBJ2-7; no firm D call. CDR1 is MNHEY and CDR2 is SMNVEV in the germline V gene (reference sequence). The CDR3 covers 11 residues. Trimming took 11 bases from V and 4 from J, leaving 12 bases between them. This chain's CDR3 is CAGRSTYEQYF. For the CDR3, the DNA is TGTGCCGGCCGTTCGACTTACGAGCAGTACTTC.

This clonotype was recorded a few times. A much larger clone differs from this one at a single base, so this may be a read error. The chain links TRBV9 to TRBJ2-3; TRBD1 or TRBD2 may be the D gene (6 bases each). Germline V gene sequence: CDR1 SGDLS, CDR2 YYNGEE. V lost 3 bases and J 2 bases, leaving 16 bases between the germline ends. This CDR3 comprises 16 residues. CDR3 sequence reads: CASSAYTGTHTDTQYF. In DNA form, the CDR3 reads TGTGCCAGCAGCGCCTACACAGGGACTCACACAGATACGCAGTATTTT.

This clonotype was counted at least ten times. The rearrangement joins TRBV27 to TRBJ2-7, with 9 positions matching TRBD2. V lost 8 bases to trimming and J lost 9 bases; unmatched junction nucleotides: 20. The CDR3 is made up of 16 amino acids. Germline-derived CDR1 and CDR2 are MNHEY and SMNVEV (reference sequence). As DNA, the CDR3 is TGTGCCAGCGGGACGGTCTTACAGCGGGGGGACCCTGTGCAGTACTTC. This sequence encodes CASGTVLQRGDPVQYF.

The rearrangement uses TRBV5-8 and TRBJ1-5; TRBD1 might be the D (5 bases). The length of the CDR3 is 12 residues. V was trimmed by 7 bases and J by 5 bases, leaving 10 bases between them. Germline V CDR1 and CDR2: SGHTS, YDEGEE. CDR3 residues: CASQVGDQPQHF. Written as DNA, the CDR3 is TGTGCCAGCCAGGTAGGGGATCAGCCCCAGCATTTT.

This clonotype was seen many times. The chain joins TRBV2 to TRBJ2-1, with D maybe TRBD2 (6 bases). Germline V gene lookup returns CDR1 SNHLY and CDR2 FYNNEI. Trimming took off 6 bases at V and 8 bases at J, with 20 bases between the two ends. The CDR3 is made up of 15 amino acids. The CDR3, as DNA: TGTGCCAGCAGGAAGCCGGGAGCCCTGGCAGATGAGCAGTTCTTC. It specifies CASRKPGALADEQFF.

This clonotype was counted many times. J is TRBJ2-1 and V is TRBV20-1; 8 bases agree with TRBD2. The germline gives CDR1 DFQATT, CDR2 SNEGSKA (reference sequence). The V and J ends lost 6 bases and 2 bases, in that order; junction bases with no gene match: 9. The CDR3 is made up of 15 amino acids. Written as DNA, the CDR3 is TGCAGTGCCGGTCAGCGGGAGAAGACCTACAATGAGCAGTTCTTC. Translated, it gives CSAGQREKTYNEQFF.

This clonotype was found many times. The J gene is TRBJ2-5, the V gene TRBV6-5; 7 positions agree with TRBD2. The J segment lost 5 bases and the V segment lost 0 bases, leaving 0 bases of the junction unmatched. The CDR3 is 13 amino acids. Germline CDR1 and CDR2: MNHEY and SVGAGI. Here the CDR3 DNA reads TGTGCCAGCAGTTACTCGCGGGGGGAGACCCAGTACTTC. This sequence encodes CASSYSRGETQYF.

This clonotype has ten or more counts. The gene calls are TRBV2 and TRBJ1-1; D perhaps matches TRBD1 (5 bases). The ends were cut back, 2 bases at V and 5 bases at J, with 12 bases in the middle. This CDR3 contains 14 residues. The germline CDR1 and CDR2 sequences are SNHLY and FYNNEI. The CDR3 region has the DNA TGTGCCAGCAGTGAACGGGGGGTAGGTACTGAAGCTTTCTTT. This codes for CASSERGVGTEAFF. The entire variable domain, with the rest obtained from reference TRBV2 and TRBJ1-1, is as follows: EPEVTQTPSHQVTQMGQEVILRCVPISNHLYFYWYRQILGQKVEFLVSFYNNEISEKSEIFDDQFSVERPDGSNFTLKIRSTKLEDSAMYFCASSERGVGTEAFFGQGTRLTVV.

This clonotype was observed a few times. A much bigger clone sits one base away, suggesting this may be a read error. The chain combines TRBV2 with TRBJ2-2, with D perhaps matching TRBD1 (6 bases). Germline CDR1 is SNHLY and CDR2 is FYNNEI. Between the trimmed V and J ends, which lost 6 bases and 6 bases, there was a span of 23 bases. The CDR3 covers 17 residues. In DNA, the CDR3 is TGTGCCAGCAGAGAATATTTCGCAGGGGAAAGGTCCGGGGAGCTGTTTTTT. This codes for CASREYFAGERSGELFF.

This clonotype was seen at least ten times. CDR3 amino acids: CASRLDRAAYNEQFF. CDR3 bases: TGCGCCAGCAGACTAGACAGGGCGGCCTACAATGAGCAGTTCTTC. The chain couples TRBV4-3 to TRBJ2-1, with 7 bases fitting TRBD1. The V segment lost 6 bases and the J segment 2 bases; nucleotides outside the gene matches: 7. This CDR3 has 15 amino acids. Germline V gives CDR1 LGHNA, CDR2 YSLEER.

This clonotype has a count of ten or more. The chain has TRBV20-1 and TRBJ2-2; D unresolved. Germline V gene data show CDR1 as DFQATT and CDR2 as SNEGSKA (reference sequence). The ends were cut back, 5 bases at V and 1 base at J, with 8 bases in the middle. This CDR3 comprises 13 residues. The CDR3 is CSAPGLNTGELFF. The CDR3 DNA is TGCAGTGCTCCGGGTTTGAACACCGGGGAGCTGTTTTTT.

Regarding this clonotype: Sequence at one end of the junction differs from germline and may be a read error. This rearrangement joins TRBV5-3 to TRBJ2-3; no reliable D call. TRBV5-3 qualifies as an ORF whose function is uncertain. CDR3 length: 16 residues. The CDR3 bases are TGTGCCAGCAGCTCAATAAAATCTGCCCCCACAGATACGCAGTATTTT. Translated: CASSSIKSAPTDTQYF.

This clonotype showed up many times. This chain uses TRBV7-2 with TRBJ2-6; D ambiguous. Germline CDR1 reads SGHTA; CDR2 reads FQGNSA. The CDR3 is 15 amino acids. The V end was cut by 2 bases, the J end by 0 bases, with 5 bases between. The CDR3 reads CASSLWSSGANVLTF. The CDR3 region has the DNA TGTGCCAGCAGCTTATGGAGCTCTGGGGCCAACGTCCTGACTTTC.

This clonotype came up many times. This chain connects TRBV6-5 to TRBJ1-3; D call uncertain. The germline gives CDR1 MNHEY, CDR2 SVGAGI. V lost 11 bases and J lost 0, with 11 bases in between. The CDR3 runs to 13 residues. This chain's CDR3 is CAVTENSGNTIYF. The CDR3 region has the DNA TGTGCCGTTACGGAGAACTCTGGAAACACCATATATTTT.

The table lists this clonotype with many counts. The chain is built from TRBV7-9 and TRBJ2-1, with D possibly matching TRBD1 (5 bases). V was shortened by 1 base and J by 6 bases, with 10 bases between the two germline ends. This CDR3 has 14 residues. Germline assignment: CDR1 SEHNR and CDR2 FQNEAQ (reference sequence). The CDR3: CASSLVGRVNEQFF. The CDR3 nucleotides read TGTGCCAGCAGCTTAGTAGGCAGGGTCAATGAGCAGTTCTTC.

The sample holds many counts of this clonotype. The V call is TRBV28, the J call TRBJ2-7; 11 positions match TRBD2. CDR3 length equals 15 residues. V trimming: 5 bases; J trimming: 2 bases; junction bases outside the gene matches: 5. Germline assignment: CDR1 MDHEN and CDR2 SYDVKM. CDR3 DNA sequence: TGTGCCAGCAGTCTGATTAGCGGGAGGGCCTACGAGCAGTACTTC. It encodes CASSLISGRAYEQYF.